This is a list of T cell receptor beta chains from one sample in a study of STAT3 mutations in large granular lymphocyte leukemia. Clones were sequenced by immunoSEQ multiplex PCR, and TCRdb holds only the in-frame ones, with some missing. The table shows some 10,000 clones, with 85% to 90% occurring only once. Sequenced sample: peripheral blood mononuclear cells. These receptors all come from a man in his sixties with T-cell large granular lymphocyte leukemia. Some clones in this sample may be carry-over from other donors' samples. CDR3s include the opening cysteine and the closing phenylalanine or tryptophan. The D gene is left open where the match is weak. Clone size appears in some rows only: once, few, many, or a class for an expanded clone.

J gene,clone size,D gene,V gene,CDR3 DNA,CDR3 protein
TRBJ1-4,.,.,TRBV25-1,TGTGCCAGCAGTGAGGCAGCCGGTCGAGAAAAACTGTTTTTT,CASSEAAGREKLFF
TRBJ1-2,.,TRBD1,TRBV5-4,TGTGCCAGCAGCCAAAGTCCCGGGACAGGGGGCTATGGCTACACCTTC,CASSQSPGTGGYGYTF
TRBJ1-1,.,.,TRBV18,TGTGCCAGCTCACCAGACCGGGGAGCTTTCTTT,CASSPDRGAFF
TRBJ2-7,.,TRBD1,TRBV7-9,TGTGCCAGCAGCTCGCCCGGGACAGGGGTCTACGAGCAGTACTTC,CASSSPGTGVYEQYF
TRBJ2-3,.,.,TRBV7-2,TGTGCCAGCAGCCCACAGCGAGGTGATACGCAGTATTTT,CASSPQRGDTQYF
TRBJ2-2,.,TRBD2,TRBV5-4,TGTGCCAGCAGCCCGGCTAGCGGGAGGGCCAGAACCGGGGAGCTGTTTTTT,CASSPASGRARTGELFF
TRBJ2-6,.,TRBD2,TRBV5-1,TGCGCCAGCAGCCTGTGGGGGGGTGCTGGGGCCAACGTCCTGACTTTC,CASSLWGGAGANVLTF
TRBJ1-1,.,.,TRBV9,TGTGCCAGCAGTCTAGGGTCACAGGAACCTGGGAACACTGAAGCTTTCTTT,CASSLGSQEPGNTEAFF
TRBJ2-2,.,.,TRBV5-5,TGTGCCAGCAGCCTCCAGAACACCGGGGAGCTGTTTTTT,CASSLQNTGELFF
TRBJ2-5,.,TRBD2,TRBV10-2,TGCGCCAGCAGTGAGGGCGGGAGGGCCCTAGAGACCCAGTACTTC,CASSEGGRALETQYF
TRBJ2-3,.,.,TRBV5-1,TGCGCCAGCAGTTACGAGCGGGATACGCAGTATTTT,CASSYERDTQYF
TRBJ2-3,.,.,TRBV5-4,TGTGCCAGCAGCTTTCTTACCATCGGGGTGGCAGATACGCAGTATTTT,CASSFLTIGVADTQYF
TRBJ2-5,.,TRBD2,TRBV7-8,TGTGCCAGCGATAGCGGGGGGGGTAGAGAGACCCAGTACTTC,CASDSGGGRETQYF
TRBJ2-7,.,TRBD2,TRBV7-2,TGTGCCAGCAGTCACCCCAGACTAGCTGGCGAGCAGTACTTC,CASSHPRLAGEQYF
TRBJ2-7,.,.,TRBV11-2,TGTGCCAGCAGGGTCGGAGGACACTCCTACGAGCAGTACTTC,CASRVGGHSYEQYF
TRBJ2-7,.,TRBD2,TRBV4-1,TGCGCCAGCAGCCAGGGACTAGCGTACGAGCAGTACTTC,CASSQGLAYEQYF
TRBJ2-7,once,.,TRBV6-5,TGTGCCAGCAGTTACTCGATTGGTTCAGCCTACGAGCAGTACTTC,CASSYSIGSAYEQYF
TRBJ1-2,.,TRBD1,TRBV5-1,TGCGCCAGCAGCTACGGGACAGGGGATGGCTACACCTTC,CASSYGTGDGYTF
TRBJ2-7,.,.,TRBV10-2,TGCGCCAGCAGTGAGAACCTAGGGGGTTCCGAGCAGTACTTC,CASSENLGGSEQYF
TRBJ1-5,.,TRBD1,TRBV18,TGTGCCAGCTCACCGGGACAGGTCTCAAATCAGCCCCAGCATTTT,CASSPGQVSNQPQHF
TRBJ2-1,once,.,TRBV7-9,TGTGCCAGCAGCGGGAGGAACAATGAGCAGTTCTTC,CASSGRNNEQFF
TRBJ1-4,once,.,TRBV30,TGTGCCAGGGAAGAGGGCGCGGGTGAAAAACTGTTTTTT,CAREEGAGEKLFF
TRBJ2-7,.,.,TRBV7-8,TGTGCCAGCAGCTTAGGCAGGCTTGTTCTCTACGAGCAGTACTTC,CASSLGRLVLYEQYF
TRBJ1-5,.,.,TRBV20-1,TGCAGTGCTAGAGTTGGTCAGCCCCAGCATTTT,CSARVGQPQHF
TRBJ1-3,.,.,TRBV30,TGTGCCTGGAGTGTATCGGGAATATTCTCTGGAAACACCATATATTTT,CAWSVSGIFSGNTIYF
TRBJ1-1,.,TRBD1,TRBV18,TGTGCCAGCTCACCGTCGACAGGGTTAAACACTGAAGCTTTCTTT,CASSPSTGLNTEAFF
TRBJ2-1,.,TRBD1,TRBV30,TGTGCCTGGAGTCAGGGGGCCCACCCCCACAATGAGCAGTTCTTC,CAWSQGAHPHNEQFF
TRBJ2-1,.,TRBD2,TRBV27,TGTGCCAGCTCTGGACTAGCGGGATCGGAGCAGTTCTTC,CASSGLAGSEQFF